Following are 17 T cell receptor beta chains from one sample sequenced in a study of OX40 agonist ivuxolimab in advanced cancers. TCRdb's table, derived via immunoSEQ multiplex PCR, lists solely in-frame clones and lacks some. The data hold tens of thousands of clones, with less than 95% observed a single time. The sequencing here drew on CD4+ or CD8+ T cells sorted from blood, taken in a trial of the OX40 agonist ivuxolimab. Source of these receptors: an adult with an advanced solid tumor such as melanoma, head and neck, liver or kidney cancer.

V and J are TRBV4-1 and TRBJ2-3; 10 nucleotides agree with TRBD2. With 4 bases clipped from V and 4 bases from J, the junction kept 2 bases outside the gene matches. Looked up from germline, CDR1 is MGHRA and CDR2 is YSYEKL. This CDR3 region has 14 residues. The CDR3 nucleotides read TGCGCCAGCAGCCTCGGACTAGCGGCAGATACGCAGTATTTT. Translation: CASSLGLAADTQYF.

The chain links TRBV27 to TRBJ2-7; D is possibly TRBD1 (6 bases). V lost 5 bases and J lost 3, with 17 bases in between. The germline gives CDR1 MNHEY, CDR2 SMNVEV (reference sequence). The CDR3 is 15 amino acids. CDR3 in DNA: TGTGCCAGCAGTCTAAGCCGGACAGCCGACTACGAGCAGTACTTC. This codes for CASSLSRTADYEQYF.

The chain combines TRBV11-1 with TRBJ1-4, with TRBD1 as a possible D gene (5 bases). V lost 6 bases to trimming and J lost 6 bases, with 17 bases between them. The germline V gene has CDR1 SGHAT and CDR2 FQDESV (reference sequence). This CDR3 comprises 15 residues. The CDR3 loop reads CASREGRGEDEKLFF. CDR3 bases: TGTGCCAGCAGAGAGGGGAGGGGCGAAGATGAAAAACTGTTTTTT. The whole variable domain, remainder taken from reference TRBV11-1 and TRBJ1-4, is EAEVAQSPRYKITEKSQAVAFWCDPISGHATLYWYRQILGQGPELLVQFQDESVVDDSQLPKDRFSAERLKGVDSTLKIQPAELGDSAMYLCASREGRGEDEKLFFGSGTQLSVL.

The J gene is TRBJ2-5, the V gene TRBV5-6, with D unclear. The germline CDR1 and CDR2 sequences are SGHDT and YYEEEE. There are 15 residues in the CDR3. Between the trimmed V and J ends, which lost 0 bases and 1 base, there was a span of 10 bases. The CDR3 is CASSLVSWTQETQYF. CDR3 in DNA: TGTGCCAGCAGCTTGGTATCGTGGACCCAAGAGACCCAGTACTTC.

The chain combines TRBV7-9 with TRBJ2-1; D unresolved. Trimming took 1 base from V and 7 from J, leaving 11 bases between them. From germline, CDR1 is SEHNR and CDR2 FQNEAQ (reference sequence). This CDR3 is 14 amino acids long. The CDR3 sequence is CASSLDFSWNEQFF. The CDR3, as DNA: TGTGCCAGCAGCTTAGATTTTAGCTGGAATGAGCAGTTCTTC.

The gene calls are TRBV7-9 and TRBJ2-3; the match to TRBD1 covers 7 bases. From germline, CDR1 is SEHNR and CDR2 FQNEAQ (reference sequence). The CDR3 contains 18 residues. Trimming removed 1 base from V and 0 bases from J; junction bases left unmatched: 10. CDR3 DNA: TGTGCCAGCAGCTTAGGGTTAGGGGGCGGCTCTAGCACAGATACGCAGTATTTT. Amino acid sequence: CASSLGLGGGSSTDTQYF.

The chain employs TRBV5-1 and TRBJ2-5, with 9 bases lining up with TRBD1. Germline lookup yields CDR1 SGHRS and CDR2 YFSETQ. V lost 4 bases to trimming and J lost 3 bases; unmatched junction nucleotides: 10. The length of the CDR3 is 16 residues. The chain's CDR3 is CASSILGQGSEETQYF. In DNA form, the CDR3 reads TGCGCCAGCAGCATCTTGGGACAGGGTTCGGAAGAGACCCAGTACTTC.

The chain links TRBV7-2 to TRBJ2-2, with a weak D call TRBD2 (6 bases). Germline V CDR1 and CDR2: SGHTA, FQGNSA. The CDR3 length is 12 residues. Trimming removed 9 bases at V and 9 bases at J, with 14 bases between. DNA of the CDR3: TGTGCCAGGAGTGGGGGGTCCAGGGAGCTGTTTTTT. Protein sequence: CARSGGSRELFF.

V and J are TRBV7-9 and TRBJ1-1; 8 bases are shared with TRBD1. CDR1 SEHNR and CDR2 FQNEAQ come from the germline V gene (reference sequence). CDR3 length equals 17 residues. V lost 4 bases and J lost 4; bases outside the gene matches: 14. The CDR3 region is CASSSITILDRGTEAFF. CDR3 sequence (DNA): TGTGCCAGCAGCTCCATCACTATATTAGACAGGGGCACTGAAGCTTTCTTT.

V and J are TRBV29-1 and TRBJ1-1; unclear D gene. CDR3 length equals 13 residues. Germline V CDR1 and CDR2: SQVTM, ANQGSEA. CDR3 sequence (DNA): TGCACCTACTCAGAGGGAATGAACACTGAAGCTTTCTTT. This encodes CTYSEGMNTEAFF.

This clone appeared once. The genes are TRBV28 and TRBJ2-1; 14 nucleotides match TRBD2. The CDR3 contains 18 residues. Germline V gene data show CDR1 as MDHEN and CDR2 as SYDVKM. Trimming took 5 bases from V and 8 from J; bases not matched to a gene: 14. CDR3 DNA sequence: TGTGCCAGCAGTCTTACCGGGACTAGCGGGAGTTTTTGGCATGAGCAGTTCTTC. Its translation is CASSLTGTSGSFWHEQFF. The variable domain in full, completed from reference TRBV28 and TRBJ2-1, reads DVKVTQSSRYLVKRTGEKVFLECVQDMDHENMFWYRQDPGLGLRLIYFSYDVKMKEKGDIPEGYSVSREKKERFSLILESASTNQTSMYLCASSLTGTSGSFWHEQFFGPGTRLTVL.

This chain links TRBV2 with TRBJ2-7, with D possibly TRBD1 on 5 matching bases. Germline values: CDR1 SNHLY, CDR2 FYNNEI. This CDR3 spans 16 amino acids. V lost 0 bases to trimming and J lost 0 bases, with 12 bases between them. DNA for the CDR3: TGTGCCAGCAGTGAAGCCGCGACAGAAAGCTCCTACGAGCAGTACTTC. Protein: CASSEAATESSYEQYF.

This sequence joins TRBV4-3 and TRBJ1-1; possible D gene TRBD1, 5 bases. Germline assignment: CDR1 LGHNA and CDR2 YSLEER. V was clipped by 0 bases and J by 3 bases, with 11 bases between them. The CDR3 loop spans 15 amino acids. CDR3 sequence (DNA): TGCGCCAGCAGCCAAGACAGGGCTTGGGACACTGAAGCTTTCTTT. Translated, it gives CASSQDRAWDTEAFF.

The sample holds one count of this clone. The rearrangement links TRBV27 to TRBJ2-3, with TRBD1 matching 9 bases. J was trimmed by 0 bases and V by 1 base; bases with no gene match: 11. The CDR3 covers 19 residues. Germline V gene data show CDR1 as MNHEY and CDR2 as SMNVEV (reference sequence). CDR3 region: CASSLYPGQGPSSTDTQYF. The CDR3 nucleotides are TGTGCCAGCAGTTTATATCCGGGACAGGGACCGTCTAGCACAGATACGCAGTATTTT.

This chain links TRBV5-5 with TRBJ2-7, with 9 bases lining up with TRBD1. The CDR3 is 16 amino acids. V dropped 3 bases and J dropped 2; count of bases not matched to a gene: 9. The germline V gene encodes CDR1 SGHKS and CDR2 YYEKEE (reference sequence). The CDR3 DNA follows: TGTGCCAGCAGCTCACAGAACAGGGGGCTAACCTACGAGCAGTACTTC. Protein: CASSSQNRGLTYEQYF.

The chain has TRBV6-5 and TRBJ2-7; D is unclear. V lost 0 bases and J 3 bases, leaving 15 bases between the germline ends. Germline CDR1 is MNHEY and CDR2 is SVGAGI. This CDR3 region has 16 residues. CDR3 protein: CASSYSTPVRSYEQYF. CDR3 nucleotide sequence: TGTGCCAGCAGTTACTCGACACCGGTCAGAAGCTACGAGCAGTACTTC.

V gene TRBV27 combines with J gene TRBJ2-3; the D gene is possibly TRBD2 (6 bases). V was trimmed by 5 bases and J by 4 bases, leaving 22 bases between them. The CDR3 spans 17 residues. CDR1 is MNHEY and CDR2 is SMNVEV in the germline V gene (reference sequence). The CDR3 protein is CASSPTSGRRVADTQYF. The DNA for the CDR3 is TGTGCCAGCAGTCCTACCTCAGGGAGGCGGGTAGCAGATACGCAGTATTTT.